The sequence of this T cell receptor beta chain was determined in a study of T cells in localized non-small cell lung cancer. Points from the study as a whole: One tumor region alone was sequenced, and heterogeneity therefore remains possible. The study found T cell clonality highest in uninvolved adjacent lung, above tumor. With higher T cell density in blood came longer overall survival. In adjacent lung, a median roughly 60 of the top 100 tumor clones were found.

CDR3 size: 14 residues. V shed 3 bases and J shed 4 bases, with 12 bases lying between them. Germline V CDR1 and CDR2: SGHVS, FNYEAQ. This clone appeared a few times. The antigen is undetermined. This table comes from immunoSEQ multiplex PCR, and its TCRdb copy is limited to in-frame clones, with some not included. The repertoire holds about 78,000 clones, just under 85% seen once, with under 3.5% in the top ten. This sequence originates from a man aged 40 to 70 with stage I lung adenocarcinoma. The gene calls are TRBV7-6 and TRBJ1-1; TRBD1 might be the D (5 bases). The sequences come from peripheral blood, collected before any cancer treatment. CDR3 nucleotides: TGTGCCAGCAGCTTGGATTGGGGGGGCACTGAAGCTTTCTTT. Amino acids: CASSLDWGGTEAFF.